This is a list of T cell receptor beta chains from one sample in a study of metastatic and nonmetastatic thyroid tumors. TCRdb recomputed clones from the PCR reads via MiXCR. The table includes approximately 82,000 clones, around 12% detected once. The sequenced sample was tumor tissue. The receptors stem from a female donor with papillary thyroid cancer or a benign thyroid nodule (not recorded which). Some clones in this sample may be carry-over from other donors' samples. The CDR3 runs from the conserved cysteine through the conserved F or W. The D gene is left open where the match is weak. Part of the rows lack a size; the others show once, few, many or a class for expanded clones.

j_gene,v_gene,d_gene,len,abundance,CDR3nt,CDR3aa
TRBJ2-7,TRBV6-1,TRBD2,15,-,TGTACCAGCAGCAAGGCCTCTAGCGGGATACGAGAGCAGTACTTC,CTSSKASSGIREQYF
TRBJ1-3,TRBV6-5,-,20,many,TGTGCCAGCAGGAGACCGGTGGGGACGCCCGGAACAAGCTCTGGAAACACCATATATTTT,CASRRPVGTPGTSSGNTIYF
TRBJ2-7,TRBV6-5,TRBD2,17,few,TGTGCCAGCAGTTATGTTAGCGGGATGTCTCCCCCCTACGAGCAGTACTTC,CASSYVSGMSPPYEQYF
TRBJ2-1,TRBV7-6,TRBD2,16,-,TGTGCCAGCAGCGGTGGACTAGCGGGCTGGGTGGATGAGCAGTTCTTC,CASSGGLAGWVDEQFF
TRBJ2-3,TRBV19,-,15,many,TGTGCCAGTAGTATAGATGTCGTCTCTTGGGATACGCAGTATTTT,CASSIDVVSWDTQYF
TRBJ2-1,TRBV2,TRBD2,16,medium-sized,TGTGCCAGCAGTAACTTAGCGGGAGGTTCCTACAATGAGCAGTTCTTC,CASSNLAGGSYNEQFF
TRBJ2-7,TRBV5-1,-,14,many,TGCGCCAGCAGCCTGAACCAAAACTCCTACGAGCAGTACTTC,CASSLNQNSYEQYF
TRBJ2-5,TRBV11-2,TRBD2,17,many,TGTGCCAGCAGCCTGTTTAGAGTAGCGGGAGGGGGAGAGACCCAGTACTTC,CASSLFRVAGGGETQYF
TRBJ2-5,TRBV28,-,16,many,TGTGCCAGCAGTTCAATAGGCTCTCTATCCCCCGAGACCCAGTACTTC,CASSSIGSLSPETQYF
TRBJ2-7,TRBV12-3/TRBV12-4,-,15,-,TGTGCCAGCAGTTTAGGGGGGAATCGCACCTACGAGCAGTACTTC,CASSLGGNRTYEQYF
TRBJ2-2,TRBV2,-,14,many,TGTGCCAGCAAGGTGCAGGGCCCCACCGGGGAGCTGTTTTTT,CASKVQGPTGELFF
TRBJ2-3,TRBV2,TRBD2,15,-,TGTGCCAGCAGCGGAAGGACTAGCGGCAAAGATACGCAGTATTTT,CASSGRTSGKDTQYF
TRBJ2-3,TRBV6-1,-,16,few,TGTGCCAGCAGTGCCAATGCAGGAAGTTTTATAGATACGCAGTATTTT,CASSANAGSFIDTQYF
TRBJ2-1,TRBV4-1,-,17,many,TGCGCCAGCAGCCCAACAGACAGGTTCAGCTCCTACAATGAGCAGTTCTTC,CASSPTDRFSSYNEQFF
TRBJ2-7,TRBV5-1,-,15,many,TGCGCCAGCAGCTTGAACAGTCTTAGTACTCACGAGCAGTACTTC,CASSLNSLSTHEQYF
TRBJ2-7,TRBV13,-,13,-,TGTGACAGCGGCTTACGCAGGGGTTACGAGCAGTACTTC,CDSGLRRGYEQYF
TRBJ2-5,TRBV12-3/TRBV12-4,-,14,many,TGTGCCAGCAGTTTACAGGAGCGACAAGAGACCCAGTACTTC,CASSLQERQETQYF
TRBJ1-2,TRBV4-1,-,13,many,TGCGCCAGCAGCCAAGAGTACTACTATGGCTACACCTTC,CASSQEYYYGYTF
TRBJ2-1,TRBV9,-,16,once,TGTGCCAGCAGCCCTAGCCCCTACCCCAAATACAATGAGCAGTTCTTC,CASSPSPYPKYNEQFF
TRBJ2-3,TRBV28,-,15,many,TGTGCCAGCAGTTTAGATGTAACAGCAACAGATACGCAGTATTTT,CASSLDVTATDTQYF
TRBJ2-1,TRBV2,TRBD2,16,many,TGTGCCAGCAGTCCCCTAGCGGGAGGTGCCTACAATGAGCAGTTCTTC,CASSPLAGGAYNEQFF
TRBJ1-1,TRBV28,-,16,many,TGTGCCAGCACCACCGCGGGGGCGCAAATGAACACTGAAGCTTTCTTT,CASTTAGAQMNTEAFF
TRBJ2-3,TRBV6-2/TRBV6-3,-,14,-,TGTGCCAGCAGTACGGGAGCCAGCACAGATACGCAGTATTTT,CASSTGASTDTQYF
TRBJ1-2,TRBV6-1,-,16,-,TGTGCCAGCAGTGAATCATTATGGTCAGCTAACTATGGCTACACCTTC,CASSESLWSANYGYTF
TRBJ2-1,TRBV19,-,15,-,TGTGCCAGTAGTATATGCGGTAGCTGGAGAAATGAGCAGTTCTTC,CASSICGSWRNEQFF
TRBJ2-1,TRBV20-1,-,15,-,TGCAGTGCTAGAGATACCGGGGAACTGCACAATGAGCAGTTCTTC,CSARDTGELHNEQFF
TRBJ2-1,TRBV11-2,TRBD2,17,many,TGTGCCAGCAGCAGATCCTTAGCGGGAGAAGGGTACAATGAGCAGTTCTTC,CASSRSLAGEGYNEQFF
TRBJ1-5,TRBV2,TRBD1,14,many,TGTGCCAGCAGTGAATCGGACAGGTATCAGCCCCAGCATTTT,CASSESDRYQPQHF
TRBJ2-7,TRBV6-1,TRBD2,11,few,TGTGCCAGCGGGAGGGCCTACGAGCAGTACTTC,CASGRAYEQYF
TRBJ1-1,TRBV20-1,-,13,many,TGCAGTGCTAGAGCTCAGGGGAGTTTCGAAGCTTTCTTT,CSARAQGSFEAFF
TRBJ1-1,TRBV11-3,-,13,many,TGTGCCAGCAGCCAAAGAGGGGGGACTGAAGCTTTCTTT,CASSQRGGTEAFF
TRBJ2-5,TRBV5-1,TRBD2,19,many,TGCGCCAGCAGCTTGAGAGGGGTGGGGCTAGCGGACCGACAAGAGACCCAGTACTTC,CASSLRGVGLADRQETQYF
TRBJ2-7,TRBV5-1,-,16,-,TGCGCCAGCAGCTTGGGAGGAGTCCTCTCAGGTGGCGAGCAGTACTTC,CASSLGGVLSGGEQYF
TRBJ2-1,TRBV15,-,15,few,TGTGCCACCAGCAGAGTGGAGGGGGCGGTAAATGAGCAGTTCTTC,CATSRVEGAVNEQFF
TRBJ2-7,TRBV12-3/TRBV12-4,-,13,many,TGTGCCAGCAGTGTGGGCGGCCCCTACGAGCAGTACTTC,CASSVGGPYEQYF
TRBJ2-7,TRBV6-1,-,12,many,TGTGCCAGCAGTGAAGTAGGCTCCAAGGAGTACTTC,CASSEVGSKEYF
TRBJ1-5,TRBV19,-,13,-,TGTGCCAGTAGTATAGGGGGCGGGGAGCCCCAGCATTTT,CASSIGGGEPQHF
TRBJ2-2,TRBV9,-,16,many,TGTGCCAGCAGCGTAGTAAGAAGAGCTGAGACCGGGGAGCTGTTTTTT,CASSVVRRAETGELFF
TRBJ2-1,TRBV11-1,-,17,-,TGTGCCAGCAGCCCGCCGGGGGTAGCGTCGTCCTACAATGAGCAGTTCTTC,CASSPPGVASSYNEQFF
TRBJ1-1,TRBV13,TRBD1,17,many,TGTGCCAGCAGCCTGGGACAGGGGAGGGGTAGGAACACTGAAGCTTTCTTT,CASSLGQGRGRNTEAFF
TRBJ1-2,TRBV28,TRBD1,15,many,TGTGCCAGCAGTCCCGGACAGGGGGCTTACTATGGCTACACCTTC,CASSPGQGAYYGYTF
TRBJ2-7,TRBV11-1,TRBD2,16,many,TGTGCCAGCAGCTTTTTCGAGACTAGCGGTTCCTACGAGCAGTACTTC,CASSFFETSGSYEQYF